The clone carrying this T cell receptor (beta chain) was seen at least ten times. Its matching antigen is unknown. The data originate from a study of T-cell memory formation after mild COVID-19. Study summary: Among the donors, TCR clusters were largely specific to each donor. Study-wide results and limits: Memory sampled before infection contained some responding clones, suggesting cross-reactive memory joined. Day 15 to 85 contracting clones showed balanced CD4/CD8; later expanders leaned CD4+.

MiXCR, applied by TCRdb to the 5' RACE reads, yields one record per CDR3 protein. The data hold under 550,000 distinct CDR3 sequences, with about a sixth observed a single time. CDR3 size: 14 residues. Germline-derived CDR1 and CDR2 are DFQATT and SNEGSKA (reference sequence). V was pared by 2 bases and J by 11 bases, with 20 bases between. Specimen: PBMCs or a T cell subset sorted from them (not recorded which). The source of this sequence is a man younger than 30 who had mild COVID-19 (a few samples of this study predate the infection). Cell type and time point are not known. This chain uses TRBV20-1 with TRBJ2-3; D might be TRBD2 (5 bases). The DNA for the CDR3 is TGCAGTGCTAGATGGACTCCCCCGTCCCGAGGGCAGTATTTT. Protein: CSARWTPPSRGQYF.